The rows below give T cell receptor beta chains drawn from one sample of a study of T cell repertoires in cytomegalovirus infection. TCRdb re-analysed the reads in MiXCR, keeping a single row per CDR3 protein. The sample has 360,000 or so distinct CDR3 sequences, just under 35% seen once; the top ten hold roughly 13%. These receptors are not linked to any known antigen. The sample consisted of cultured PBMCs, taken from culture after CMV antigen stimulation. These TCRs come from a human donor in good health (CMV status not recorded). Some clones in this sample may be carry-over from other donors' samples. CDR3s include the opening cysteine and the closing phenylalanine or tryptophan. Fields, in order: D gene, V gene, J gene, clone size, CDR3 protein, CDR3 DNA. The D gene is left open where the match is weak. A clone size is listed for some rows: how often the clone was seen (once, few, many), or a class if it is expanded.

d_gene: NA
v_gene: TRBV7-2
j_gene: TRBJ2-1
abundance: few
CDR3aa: CASSPRPPGGDNEQFF
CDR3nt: TGTGCCAGCAGCCCCCGACCTCCCGGAGGGGACAATGAGCAGTTCTTC

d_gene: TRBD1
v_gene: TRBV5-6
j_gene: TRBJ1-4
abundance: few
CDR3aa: CASSLRTGANEKLFF
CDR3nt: TGTGCCAGCAGCCTCAGGACAGGGGCTAATGAAAAACTGTTTTTT

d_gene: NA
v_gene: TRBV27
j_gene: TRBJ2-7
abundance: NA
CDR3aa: CASSSYGPNSYEQYF
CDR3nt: TGTGCCAGCAGTTCCTACGGGCCAAACTCCTACGAGCAGTACTTC

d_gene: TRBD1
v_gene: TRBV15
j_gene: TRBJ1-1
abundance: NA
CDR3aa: CATSTLDRGSSFF
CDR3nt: TGTGCCACCAGCACTCTGGACAGGGGGTCGTCTTTCTTT

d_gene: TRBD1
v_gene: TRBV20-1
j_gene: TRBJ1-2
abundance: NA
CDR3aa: CSAVTGGYGYTF
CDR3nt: TGCAGTGCCGTGACAGGGGGCTATGGCTACACCTTC

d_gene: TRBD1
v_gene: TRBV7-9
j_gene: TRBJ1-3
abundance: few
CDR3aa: CASSLGNPGGSGNTIYF
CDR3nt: TGTGCCAGCAGCTTAGGAAACCCAGGGGGCTCTGGAAACACCATATATTTT

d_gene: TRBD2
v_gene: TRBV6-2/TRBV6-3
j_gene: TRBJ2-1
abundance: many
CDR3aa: CASSFRTSGTPGNEQFF
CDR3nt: TGTGCCAGCAGTTTTAGGACTAGCGGGACGCCTGGCAATGAGCAGTTCTTC

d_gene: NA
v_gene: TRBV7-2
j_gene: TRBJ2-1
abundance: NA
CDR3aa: CASSVSSGPYNEQFF
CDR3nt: TGTGCCAGCAGCGTTTCCAGCGGTCCTTACAATGAGCAGTTCTTC

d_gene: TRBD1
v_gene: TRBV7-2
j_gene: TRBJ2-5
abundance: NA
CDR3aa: CASSFPGQGKETQYF
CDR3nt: TGTGCCAGCAGCTTCCCGGGACAGGGGAAGGAGACCCAGTACTTC

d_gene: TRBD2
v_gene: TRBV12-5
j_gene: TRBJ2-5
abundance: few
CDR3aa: CASGLVLAGVETQYF
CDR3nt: TGTGCTAGTGGTTTGGTCCTAGCGGGAGTTGAGACCCAGTACTTC

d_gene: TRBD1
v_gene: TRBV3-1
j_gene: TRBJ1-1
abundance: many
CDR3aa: CASSQAGTGGTEAFF
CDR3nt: TGTGCCAGCAGCCAGGCCGGGACAGGGGGCACTGAAGCTTTCTTT

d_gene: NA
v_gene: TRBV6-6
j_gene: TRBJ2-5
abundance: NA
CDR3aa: CASTLAGRGRKKTQYF
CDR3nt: TGTGCCAGCACTCTCGCGGGAAGGGGGCGTAAGAAGACCCAGTACTTC

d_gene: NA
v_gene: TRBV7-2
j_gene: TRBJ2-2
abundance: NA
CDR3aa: CASSLEGFRNTGELFF
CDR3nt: TGTGCCAGCAGCTTAGAAGGGTTCCGGAACACCGGGGAGCTGTTTTTT

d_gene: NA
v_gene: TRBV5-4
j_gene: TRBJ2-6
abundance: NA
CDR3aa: CASQAYRGLAFSGANVLTF
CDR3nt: TGTGCCAGCCAAGCTTATAGAGGCTTAGCTTTCTCTGGGGCCAACGTCCTGACTTTC

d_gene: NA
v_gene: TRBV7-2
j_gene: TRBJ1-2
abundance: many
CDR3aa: CASSLPPYNYGYTF
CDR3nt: TGTGCCAGCAGCTTACCACCCTATAACTATGGCTACACCTTC

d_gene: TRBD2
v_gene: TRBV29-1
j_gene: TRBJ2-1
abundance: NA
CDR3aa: CSVEDQGGTSQRWSYNEQFF
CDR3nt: TGCAGCGTTGAAGATCAGGGGGGGACTAGCCAAAGATGGTCCTACAATGAGCAGTTCTTC

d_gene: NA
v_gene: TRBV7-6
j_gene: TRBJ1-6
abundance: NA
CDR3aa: CASSDPYPNSPLHF
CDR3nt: TGTGCCAGCAGCGATCCTTACCCTAATTCACCCCTCCACTTT

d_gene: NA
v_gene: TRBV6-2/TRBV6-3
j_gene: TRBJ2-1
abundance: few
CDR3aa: CASSQGGSYNEQFF
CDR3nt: TGTGCCAGCAGTCAAGGGGGCTCCTACAATGAGCAGTTCTTC

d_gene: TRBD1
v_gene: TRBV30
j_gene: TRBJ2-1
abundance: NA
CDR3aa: CAWTSGQGRYNEQFF
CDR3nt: TGTGCCTGGACCAGCGGACAGGGGCGATACAATGAGCAGTTCTTC

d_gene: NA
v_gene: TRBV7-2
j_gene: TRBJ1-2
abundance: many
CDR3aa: CASSFVVNYGYTF
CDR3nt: TGTGCCAGCAGCTTTGTGGTTAACTATGGCTACACCTTC

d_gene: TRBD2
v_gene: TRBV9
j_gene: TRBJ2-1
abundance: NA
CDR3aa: CASSAGLARGDEQFF
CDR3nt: TGTGCCAGCAGCGCCGGACTAGCGAGGGGCGATGAGCAGTTCTTC

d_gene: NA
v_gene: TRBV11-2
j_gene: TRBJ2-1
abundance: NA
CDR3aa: CASSLSIGQNEQFF
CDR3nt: TGTGCCAGCAGCTTGTCTATCGGACAAAATGAGCAGTTCTTC

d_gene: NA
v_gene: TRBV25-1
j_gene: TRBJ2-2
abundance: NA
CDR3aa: CASSRKNTGELFF
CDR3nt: TGTGCCAGCAGTCGGAAAAACACCGGGGAGCTGTTTTTT

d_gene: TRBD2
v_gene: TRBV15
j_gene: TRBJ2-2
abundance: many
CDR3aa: CATSNPRAGESGELFF
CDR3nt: TGTGCCACCAGCAATCCCCGAGCGGGAGAGTCCGGGGAGCTGTTTTTT

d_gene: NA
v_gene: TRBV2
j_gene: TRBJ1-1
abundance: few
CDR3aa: CASSEAAADEAFF
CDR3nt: TGTGCCAGCAGTGAAGCAGCTGCAGATGAAGCTTTCTTT

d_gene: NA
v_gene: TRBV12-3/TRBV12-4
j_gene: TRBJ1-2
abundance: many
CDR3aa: CASSRNYGYTF
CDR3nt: TGTGCCAGCAGTCGTAACTATGGCTACACCTTC

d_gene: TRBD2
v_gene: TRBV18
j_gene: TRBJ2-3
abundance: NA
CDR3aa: CASSHTGLAGGGDTQYF
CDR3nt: TGTGCCAGCTCACATACGGGACTAGCGGGAGGAGGAGATACGCAGTATTTT

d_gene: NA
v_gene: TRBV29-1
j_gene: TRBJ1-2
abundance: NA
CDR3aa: CSVEAGGVFGYTF
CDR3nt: TGCAGCGTTGAAGCTGGAGGAGTATTTGGCTACACCTTC

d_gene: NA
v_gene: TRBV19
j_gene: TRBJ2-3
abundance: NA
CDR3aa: CASSIGGSGINTDTQYF
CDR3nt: TGTGCCAGTAGTATAGGTGGTAGCGGCATCAACACAGATACGCAGTATTTT

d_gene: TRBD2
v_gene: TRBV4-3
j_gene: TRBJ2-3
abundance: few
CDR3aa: CASSQGASGSADTQYF
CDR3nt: TGCGCCAGCAGCCAAGGGGCTAGCGGGAGCGCAGATACGCAGTATTTT

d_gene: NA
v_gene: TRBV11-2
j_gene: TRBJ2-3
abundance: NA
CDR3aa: CASSLPGMDTQYF
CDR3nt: TGTGCCAGCAGCTTGCCCGGGATGGATACGCAGTATTTT

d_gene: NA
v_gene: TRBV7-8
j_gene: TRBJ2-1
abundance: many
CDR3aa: CASSLVGRRSSYNEQFF
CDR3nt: TGTGCCAGCAGCTTAGTGGGACGCCGTAGCTCCTACAATGAGCAGTTCTTC

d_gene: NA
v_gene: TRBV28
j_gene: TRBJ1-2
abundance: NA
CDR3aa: CASSWNPYGYTF
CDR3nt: TGTGCCAGCAGTTGGAACCCCTATGGCTACACCTTC

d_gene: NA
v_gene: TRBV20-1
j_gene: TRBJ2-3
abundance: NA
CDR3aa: CSARAVAYSTDTQYF
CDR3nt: TGCAGTGCTAGAGCCGTGGCTTACAGCACAGATACGCAGTATTTT

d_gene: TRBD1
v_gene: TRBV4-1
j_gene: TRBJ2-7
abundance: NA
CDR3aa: CASSQRGQSYEQYF
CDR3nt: TGCGCCAGCAGCCAAAGGGGACAGTCCTACGAGCAGTACTTC

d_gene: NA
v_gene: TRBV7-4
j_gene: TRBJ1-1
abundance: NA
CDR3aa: CASSLASSEAFF
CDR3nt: TGTGCCAGCAGCTTAGCGAGTAGTGAAGCTTTCTTT

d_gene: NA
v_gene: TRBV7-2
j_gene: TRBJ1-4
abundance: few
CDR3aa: CASSLALGGELGNEKLFF
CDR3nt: TGTGCCAGCAGCTTAGCGCTGGGGGGGGAGCTTGGTAATGAAAAACTGTTTTTT

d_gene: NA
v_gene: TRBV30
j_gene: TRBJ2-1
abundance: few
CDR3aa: CAWTLINEQFF
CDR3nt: TGTGCCTGGACCTTGATCAATGAGCAGTTCTTC

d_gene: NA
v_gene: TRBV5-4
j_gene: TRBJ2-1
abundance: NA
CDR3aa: CASSFPGENEQFF
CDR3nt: TGTGCCAGCAGCTTTCCCGGGGAGAATGAGCAGTTCTTC